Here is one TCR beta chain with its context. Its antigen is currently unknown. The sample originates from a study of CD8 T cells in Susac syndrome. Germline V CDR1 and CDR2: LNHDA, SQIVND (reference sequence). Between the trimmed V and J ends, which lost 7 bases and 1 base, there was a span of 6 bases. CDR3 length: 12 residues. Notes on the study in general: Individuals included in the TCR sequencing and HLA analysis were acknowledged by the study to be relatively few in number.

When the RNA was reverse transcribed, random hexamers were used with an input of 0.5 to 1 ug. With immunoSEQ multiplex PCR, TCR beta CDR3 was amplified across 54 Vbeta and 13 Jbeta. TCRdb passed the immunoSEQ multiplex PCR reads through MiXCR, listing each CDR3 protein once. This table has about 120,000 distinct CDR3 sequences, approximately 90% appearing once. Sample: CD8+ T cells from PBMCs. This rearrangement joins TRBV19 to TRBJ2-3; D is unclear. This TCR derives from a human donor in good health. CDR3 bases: TGTGCCAGTATGGCCGGCACAGATACGCAGTATTTT. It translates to CASMAGTDTQYF.